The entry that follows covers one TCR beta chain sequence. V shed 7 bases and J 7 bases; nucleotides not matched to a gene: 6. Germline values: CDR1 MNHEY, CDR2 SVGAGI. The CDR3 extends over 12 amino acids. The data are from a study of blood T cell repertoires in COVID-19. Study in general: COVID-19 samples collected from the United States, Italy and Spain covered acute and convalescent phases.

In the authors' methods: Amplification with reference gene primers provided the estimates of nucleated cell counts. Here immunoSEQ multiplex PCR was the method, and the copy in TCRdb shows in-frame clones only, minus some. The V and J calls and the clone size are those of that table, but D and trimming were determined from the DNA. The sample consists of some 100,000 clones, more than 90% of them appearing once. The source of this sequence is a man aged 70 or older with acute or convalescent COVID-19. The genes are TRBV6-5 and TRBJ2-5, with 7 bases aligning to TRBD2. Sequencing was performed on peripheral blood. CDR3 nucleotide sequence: TGTGCCAGCACCGGGGAGGGAGGGACCCAGTACTTC. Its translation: CASTGEGGTQYF.